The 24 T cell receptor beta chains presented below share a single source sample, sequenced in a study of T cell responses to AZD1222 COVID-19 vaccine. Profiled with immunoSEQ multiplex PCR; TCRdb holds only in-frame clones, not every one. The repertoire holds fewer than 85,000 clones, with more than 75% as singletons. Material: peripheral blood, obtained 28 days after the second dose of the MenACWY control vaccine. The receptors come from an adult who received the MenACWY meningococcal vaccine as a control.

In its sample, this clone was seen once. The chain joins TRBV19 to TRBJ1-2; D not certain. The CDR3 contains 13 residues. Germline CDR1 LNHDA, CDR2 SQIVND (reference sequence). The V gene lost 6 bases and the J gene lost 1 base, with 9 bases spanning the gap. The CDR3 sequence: CASSSDYNYGYTF. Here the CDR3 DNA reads TGTGCCAGTAGCTCGGACTATAACTATGGCTACACCTTC.

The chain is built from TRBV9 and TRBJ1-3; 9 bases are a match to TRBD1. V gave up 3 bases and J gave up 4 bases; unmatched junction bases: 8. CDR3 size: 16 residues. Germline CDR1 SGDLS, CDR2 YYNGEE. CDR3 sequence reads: CASSGTGGAAGNTIYF. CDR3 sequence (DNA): TGTGCCAGCAGCGGAACAGGGGGCGCAGCCGGAAACACCATATATTTT.

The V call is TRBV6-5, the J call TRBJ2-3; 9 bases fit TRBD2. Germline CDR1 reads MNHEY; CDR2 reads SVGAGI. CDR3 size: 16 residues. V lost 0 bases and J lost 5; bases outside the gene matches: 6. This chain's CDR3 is CASSYSGGGAGDTQYF. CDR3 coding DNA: TGTGCCAGCAGTTACTCTGGCGGGGGGGCTGGAGATACGCAGTATTTT.

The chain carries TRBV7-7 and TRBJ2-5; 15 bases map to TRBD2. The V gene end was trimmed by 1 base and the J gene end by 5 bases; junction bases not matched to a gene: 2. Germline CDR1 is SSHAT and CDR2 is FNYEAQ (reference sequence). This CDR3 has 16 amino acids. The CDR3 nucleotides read TGTGCCAGCAGCTTAGGCGGACTAGCGGGGGGGGAGACCCAGTACTTC. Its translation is CASSLGGLAGGETQYF.

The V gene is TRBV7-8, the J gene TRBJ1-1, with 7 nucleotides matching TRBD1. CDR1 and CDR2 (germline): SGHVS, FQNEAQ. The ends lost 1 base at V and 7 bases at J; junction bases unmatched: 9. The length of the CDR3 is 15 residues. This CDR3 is CASSLGQGETIEAFF. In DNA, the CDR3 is TGTGCCAGCAGCTTAGGACAGGGCGAGACAATTGAAGCTTTCTTT.

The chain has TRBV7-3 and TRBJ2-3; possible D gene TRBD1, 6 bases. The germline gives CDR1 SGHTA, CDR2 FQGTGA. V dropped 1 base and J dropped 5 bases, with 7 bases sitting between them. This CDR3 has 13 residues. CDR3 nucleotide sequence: TGTGCCAGCAGCTTAAGCAGGGGAGATACGCAGTATTTT. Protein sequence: CASSLSRGDTQYF.

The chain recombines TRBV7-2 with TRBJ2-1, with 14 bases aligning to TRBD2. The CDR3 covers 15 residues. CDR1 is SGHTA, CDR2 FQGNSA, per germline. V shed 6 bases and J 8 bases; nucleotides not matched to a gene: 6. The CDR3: CASRRTSGRRDEQFF. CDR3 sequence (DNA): TGTGCCAGCAGACGGACTAGCGGGAGGCGGGATGAGCAGTTCTTC.

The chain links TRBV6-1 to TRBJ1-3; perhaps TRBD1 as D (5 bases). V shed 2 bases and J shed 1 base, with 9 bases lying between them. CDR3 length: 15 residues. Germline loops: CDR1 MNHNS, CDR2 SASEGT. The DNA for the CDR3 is TGTGCCAGCAGTGAACTGTGGGGGTCTGGAAACACCATATATTTT. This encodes CASSELWGSGNTIYF.

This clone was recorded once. The CDR3 DNA follows: TGTGCCAGCAGCTTAGAGGAGCGGGGCTACGAGCAGTACTTC. This encodes CASSLEERGYEQYF. This chain links TRBV7-2 with TRBJ2-7, with 7 positions matching TRBD2. The CDR3 is made up of 14 amino acids. With 1 base clipped from V and 3 bases from J, the junction kept 3 bases outside the gene matches. The germline V gene encodes CDR1 SGHTA and CDR2 FQGNSA.

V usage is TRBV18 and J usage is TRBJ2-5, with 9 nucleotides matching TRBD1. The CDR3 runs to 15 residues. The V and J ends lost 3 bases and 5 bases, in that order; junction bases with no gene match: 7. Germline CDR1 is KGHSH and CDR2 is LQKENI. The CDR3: CASSPAWTGVETQYF. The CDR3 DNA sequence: TGTGCCAGCTCACCGGCATGGACAGGGGTGGAGACCCAGTACTTC.

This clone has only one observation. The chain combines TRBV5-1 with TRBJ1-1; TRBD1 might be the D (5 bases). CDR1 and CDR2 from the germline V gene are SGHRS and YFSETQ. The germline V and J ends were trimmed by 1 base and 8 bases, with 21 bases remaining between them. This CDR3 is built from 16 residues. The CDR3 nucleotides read TGCGCCAGCAGCTTGAGGTCGGGTGGAGGGGACGGAGAAGCTTTCTTT. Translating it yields CASSLRSGGGDGEAFF.

The DNA of the CDR3 is TGTGCCAGCAGTTCCTTACAGGGGCGGGATAATTCACCCCTCCACTTT. Its protein product is CASSSLQGRDNSPLHF. V and J are TRBV28 and TRBJ1-6, with TRBD1 matching 7 bases. The CDR3 sequence is 16 residues long. Trimming removed 4 bases from V and 5 bases from J; junction bases left unmatched: 8. Germline CDR1 reads MDHEN; CDR2 reads SYDVKM.

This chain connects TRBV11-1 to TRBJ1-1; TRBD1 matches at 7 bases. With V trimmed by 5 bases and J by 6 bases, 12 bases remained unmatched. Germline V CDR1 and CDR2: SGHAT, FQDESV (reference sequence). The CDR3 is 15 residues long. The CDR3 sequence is CASSISGTAGPEAFF. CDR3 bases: TGTGCCAGCAGCATTTCCGGGACAGCAGGACCTGAAGCTTTCTTT.

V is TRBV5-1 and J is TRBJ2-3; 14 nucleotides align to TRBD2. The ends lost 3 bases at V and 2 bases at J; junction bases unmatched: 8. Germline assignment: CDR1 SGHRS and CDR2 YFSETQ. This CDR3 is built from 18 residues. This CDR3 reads CASSSGLAGAPYTDTQYF. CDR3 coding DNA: TGCGCCAGCAGCTCGGGACTAGCGGGGGCCCCTTACACAGATACGCAGTATTTT.

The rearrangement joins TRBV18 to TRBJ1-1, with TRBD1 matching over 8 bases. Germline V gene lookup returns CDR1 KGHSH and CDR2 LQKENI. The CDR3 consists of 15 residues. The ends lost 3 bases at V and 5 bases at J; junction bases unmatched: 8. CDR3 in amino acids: CASSPQADRGTEAFF. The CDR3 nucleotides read TGTGCCAGCTCACCTCAGGCAGACAGGGGAACTGAAGCTTTCTTT.

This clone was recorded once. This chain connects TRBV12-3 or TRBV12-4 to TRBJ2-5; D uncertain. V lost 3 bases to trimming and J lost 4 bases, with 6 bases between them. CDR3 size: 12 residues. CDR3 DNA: TGTGCCAGCAGTTTGTTGGCAGAGACCCAGTACTTC. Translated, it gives CASSLLAETQYF.

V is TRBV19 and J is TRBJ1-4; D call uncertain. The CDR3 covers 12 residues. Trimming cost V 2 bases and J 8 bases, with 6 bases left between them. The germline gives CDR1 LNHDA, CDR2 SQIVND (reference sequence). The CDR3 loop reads CASSIPGEKLFF. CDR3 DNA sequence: TGTGCCAGTAGTATACCCGGCGAAAAACTGTTTTTT.

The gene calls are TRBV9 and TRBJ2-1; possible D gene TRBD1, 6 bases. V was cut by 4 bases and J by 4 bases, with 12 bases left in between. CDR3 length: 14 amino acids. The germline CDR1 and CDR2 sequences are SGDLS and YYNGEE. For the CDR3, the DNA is TGTGCCAGCAGCCAAGGGCAGGGGTACAATGAGCAGTTCTTC. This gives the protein CASSQGQGYNEQFF.

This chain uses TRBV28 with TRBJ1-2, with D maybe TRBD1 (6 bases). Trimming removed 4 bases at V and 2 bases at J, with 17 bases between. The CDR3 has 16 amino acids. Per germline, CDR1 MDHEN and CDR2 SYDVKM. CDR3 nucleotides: TGTGCCAGCAGTTCCGCTGCGGCAGGGGAGAACTATGGCTACACCTTC. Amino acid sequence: CASSSAAAGENYGYTF.

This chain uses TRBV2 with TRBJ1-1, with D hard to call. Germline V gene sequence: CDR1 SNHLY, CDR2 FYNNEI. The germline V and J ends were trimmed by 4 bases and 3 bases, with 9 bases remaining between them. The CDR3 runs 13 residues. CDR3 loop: CASSGGGYTEAFF. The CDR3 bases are TGTGCCAGCAGTGGGGGTGGATACACTGAAGCTTTCTTT.

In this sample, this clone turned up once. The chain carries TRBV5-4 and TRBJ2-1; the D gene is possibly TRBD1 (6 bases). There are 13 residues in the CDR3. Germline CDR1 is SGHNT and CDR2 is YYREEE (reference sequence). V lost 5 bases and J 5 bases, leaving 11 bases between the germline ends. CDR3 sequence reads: CASSQGHNNEQFF. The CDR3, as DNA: TGTGCCAGCAGTCAGGGGCATAACAATGAGCAGTTCTTC.

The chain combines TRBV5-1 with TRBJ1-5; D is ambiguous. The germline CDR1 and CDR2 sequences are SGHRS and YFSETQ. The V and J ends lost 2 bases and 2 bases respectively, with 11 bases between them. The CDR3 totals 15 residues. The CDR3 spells CASSLEEGGNQPQHF. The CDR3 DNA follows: TGCGCCAGCAGCTTAGAGGAAGGAGGCAATCAGCCCCAGCATTTT. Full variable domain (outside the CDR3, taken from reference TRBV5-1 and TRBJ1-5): KAGVTQTPRYLIKTRGQQVTLSCSPISGHRSVSWYQQTPGQGLQFLFEYFSETQRNKGNFPGRFSGRQFSNSRSEMNVSTLELGDSALYLCASSLEEGGNQPQHFGDGTRLSIL.

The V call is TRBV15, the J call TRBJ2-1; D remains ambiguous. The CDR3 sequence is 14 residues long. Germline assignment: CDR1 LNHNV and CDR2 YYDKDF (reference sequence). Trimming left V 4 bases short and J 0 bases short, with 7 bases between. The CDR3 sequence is CATSKVTSYNEQFF. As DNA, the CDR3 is TGTGCCACCAGCAAGGTTACCTCCTACAATGAGCAGTTCTTC.

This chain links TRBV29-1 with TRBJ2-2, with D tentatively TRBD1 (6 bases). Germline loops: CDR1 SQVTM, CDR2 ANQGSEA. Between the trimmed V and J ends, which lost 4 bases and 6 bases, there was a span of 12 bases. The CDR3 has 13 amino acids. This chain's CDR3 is CSVVGARPGELFF. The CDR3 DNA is TGCAGCGTTGTGGGGGCACGACCCGGGGAGCTGTTTTTT.